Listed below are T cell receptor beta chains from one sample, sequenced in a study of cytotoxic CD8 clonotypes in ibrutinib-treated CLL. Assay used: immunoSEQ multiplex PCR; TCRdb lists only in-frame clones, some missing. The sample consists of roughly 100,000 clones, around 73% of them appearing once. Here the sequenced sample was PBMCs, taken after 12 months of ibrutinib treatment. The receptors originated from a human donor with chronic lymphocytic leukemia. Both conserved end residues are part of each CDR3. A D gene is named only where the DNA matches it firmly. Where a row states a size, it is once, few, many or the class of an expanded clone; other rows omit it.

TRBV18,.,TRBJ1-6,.,TGTGCCAGCTCACCAATTCAGGTTCTAGTTACTGATTCACCCCTCCACTTT,CASSPIQVLVTDSPLHF
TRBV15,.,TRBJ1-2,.,TGTGCCACCAGCAGAGATGATAAGGGGAGCGGCTATGGCTACACCTTC,CATSRDDKGSGYGYTF
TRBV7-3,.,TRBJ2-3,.,TGTGCCAGCAGCCCCACGCGGCGCGGGAGCACAGATACGCAGTATTTT,CASSPTRRGSTDTQYF
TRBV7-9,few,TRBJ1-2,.,TGTGCCAGCAGCTTAGACAACTATGGCTACACCTTC,CASSLDNYGYTF
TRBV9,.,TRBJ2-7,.,TGTGCCAGCAGCGTTGGACACAAAGGGGTCTACGAGCAGTACTTC,CASSVGHKGVYEQYF
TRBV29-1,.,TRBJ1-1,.,TGCAGCGTTGAGGTATATACTGAAGCTTTCTTT,CSVEVYTEAFF
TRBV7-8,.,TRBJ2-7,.,TGTGCCAGCAGCTTACCGAGGTTGAAGTTTTACTTC,CASSLPRLKFYF
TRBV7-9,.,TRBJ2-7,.,TGTGCCAGCAGCTTAGTCTACGAGCAGTACTTC,CASSLVYEQYF
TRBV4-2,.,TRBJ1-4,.,TGTGCCAGCAGCCAAGATCCGGGGGCAACTAATGAAAAACTGTTTTTT,CASSQDPGATNEKLFF
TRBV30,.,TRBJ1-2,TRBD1,TGTGCCTGGGAGCGGACAGGGCGGATGAGTGGGCATGGCTACACCTTC,CAWERTGRMSGHGYTF
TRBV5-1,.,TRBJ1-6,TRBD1,TGCGCCAGCAGCTCAGGGGACAGGGCTGATTCACCCCTCCACTTT,CASSSGDRADSPLHF
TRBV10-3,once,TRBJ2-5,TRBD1,TGTGCCATCAGGCCGGACAGGGGGGGAAGAGAGACCCAGTACTTC,CAIRPDRGGRETQYF
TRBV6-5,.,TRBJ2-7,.,TGTGCCAGCAGGGATCCGTTGACAATCTACGAGCAGTACTTC,CASRDPLTIYEQYF
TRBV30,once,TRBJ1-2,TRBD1,TGTGCCTGGAGTGTGGGGACAGGGCATGGCTACACCTTC,CAWSVGTGHGYTF
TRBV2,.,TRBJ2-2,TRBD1,TGTGCCAGCAAACCAGGGGGCACGAACACCGGGGAGCTGTTTTTT,CASKPGGTNTGELFF
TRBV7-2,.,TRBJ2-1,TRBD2,TGTGCCAGCAGCTTAGAGGGGACTAGCGGGGCAAATGAGCAGTTCTTC,CASSLEGTSGANEQFF
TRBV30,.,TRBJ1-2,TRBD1,TGTGCCTCGGGACAGAACTATGGCTACACCTTC,CASGQNYGYTF
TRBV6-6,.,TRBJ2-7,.,TGTGCCAGCAGTTACATCTCGCAGGGTCTCTACGAGCAGTACTTC,CASSYISQGLYEQYF
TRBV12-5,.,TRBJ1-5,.,TGTGCTAGTGGTTTGATTGATCAGCCCCAGCATTTT,CASGLIDQPQHF
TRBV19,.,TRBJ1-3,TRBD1,TGTGCCAGTAGTGCAACCGGGACAGGGGGACCTGGAAACACCATATATTTT,CASSATGTGGPGNTIYF
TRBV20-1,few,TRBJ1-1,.,TGCAGTGCCTTGGAGAACACTGAAGCTTTCTTT,CSALENTEAFF
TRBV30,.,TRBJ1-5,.,TGTGCCTGGAGTGTAAGGTCGGGAAGCAATCAGCCCCAGCATTTT,CAWSVRSGSNQPQHF
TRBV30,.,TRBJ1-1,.,TGTGCCTGGAGTTATGGGGGCACTGAAGCTTTCTTT,CAWSYGGTEAFF
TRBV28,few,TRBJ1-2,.,TGTGCCAGCAGTTCGTCAGGCTATGGCTACACCTTC,CASSSSGYGYTF
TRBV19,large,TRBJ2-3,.,TGTGCCAGTAGTGTTGGGTTAACAGATACGCAGTATTTT,CASSVGLTDTQYF
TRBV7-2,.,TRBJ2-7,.,TGTGCCAGCACCCTCCATCCCCGTGAGCAGTACTTC,CASTLHPREQYF
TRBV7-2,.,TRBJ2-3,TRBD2,TGTGCCAGCAGACCCGGACTAGCGGCAGATACGCAGTATTTT,CASRPGLAADTQYF
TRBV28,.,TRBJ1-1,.,TGTGCCAGCCTTCGAGGCAGGAACACTGAAGCTTTCTTT,CASLRGRNTEAFF
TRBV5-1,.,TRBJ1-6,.,TGCGCCAGCAGCTTGGAAGGCAGCTATAGTTCACCCCTCCACTTT,CASSLEGSYSSPLHF
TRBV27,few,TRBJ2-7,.,TGTGCCAGCAGTTTACGAGACACGTCCTACGAGCAGTACTTC,CASSLRDTSYEQYF
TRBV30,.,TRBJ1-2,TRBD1,TGTGCCTGGGGGGACAGGGGCGAGAACTATGGCTACACCTTC,CAWGDRGENYGYTF
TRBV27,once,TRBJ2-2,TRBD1,TGTGCCAGCACTCCTAGGACAGGGGTGTCCACCGGGGAGCTGTTTTTT,CASTPRTGVSTGELFF
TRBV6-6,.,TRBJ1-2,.,TGTGCCAGCAGTTACGGCAGGGGCCTAAACTATGGCTACACCTTC,CASSYGRGLNYGYTF
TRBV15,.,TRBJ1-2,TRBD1,TGTGCCACCAGCAGAGGGGGACAGGGAAGTTCGCTCTATGGCTACACCTTC,CATSRGGQGSSLYGYTF